This T cell receptor beta chain was profiled in a study of cytomegalovirus exposure and HLA in healthy donors. This clone was observed a few times. The V and J ends lost 8 bases and 2 bases, in that order; junction bases with no gene match: 6. The CDR3 loop spans 14 amino acids. CDR1 is MDHEN, CDR2 SYDVKM, per germline. With 60 Vbeta and 13 Jbeta primers, the PCR was carried out. Clones were sequenced by immunoSEQ multiplex PCR, and TCRdb holds only the in-frame ones, with some missing. The sample holds tens of thousands of clones, 6.5% to 8% seen once. The donors, nominally healthy at sampling, likely had unrecorded immune exposures.

The chain carries TRBV28 and TRBJ1-5, with 7 bases identical to TRBD1. The TCR was taken from a man aged 45-60 years in good health and CMV-seronegative. Sequencing was carried out using PBMCs. The CDR3 reads CASVSGGRNQPQHF. The CDR3 nucleotides read TGTGCCAGCGTATCAGGGGGACGCAATCAGCCCCAGCATTTT. Looking up the rest from reference TRBV28 and TRBJ1-5 gives the full variable domain: DVKVTQSSRYLVKRTGEKVFLECVQDMDHENMFWYRQDPGLGLRLIYFSYDVKMKEKGDIPEGYSVSREKKERFSLILESASTNQTSMYLCASVSGGRNQPQHFGDGTRLSIL.